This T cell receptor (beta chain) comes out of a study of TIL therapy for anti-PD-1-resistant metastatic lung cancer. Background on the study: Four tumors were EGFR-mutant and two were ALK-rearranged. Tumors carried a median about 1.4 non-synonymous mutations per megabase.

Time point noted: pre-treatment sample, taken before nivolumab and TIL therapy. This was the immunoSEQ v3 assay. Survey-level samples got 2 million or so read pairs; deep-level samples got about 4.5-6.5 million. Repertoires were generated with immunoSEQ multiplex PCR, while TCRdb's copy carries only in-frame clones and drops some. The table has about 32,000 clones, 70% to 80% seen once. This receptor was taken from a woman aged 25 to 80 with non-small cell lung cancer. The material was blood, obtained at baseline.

CDR3 in amino acids: CASSLVAGIYNEQFF. Here the CDR3 DNA reads TGTGCCAGCAGCTTAGTAGCGGGTATCTACAATGAGCAGTTCTTC. V is TRBV7-2 and J is TRBJ2-1; 7 nucleotides line up with TRBD2. Germline-derived CDR1 and CDR2 are SGHTA and FQGNSA. The V segment lost 1 base and the J segment 3 bases; nucleotides outside the gene matches: 3. CDR3 length: 15 residues.